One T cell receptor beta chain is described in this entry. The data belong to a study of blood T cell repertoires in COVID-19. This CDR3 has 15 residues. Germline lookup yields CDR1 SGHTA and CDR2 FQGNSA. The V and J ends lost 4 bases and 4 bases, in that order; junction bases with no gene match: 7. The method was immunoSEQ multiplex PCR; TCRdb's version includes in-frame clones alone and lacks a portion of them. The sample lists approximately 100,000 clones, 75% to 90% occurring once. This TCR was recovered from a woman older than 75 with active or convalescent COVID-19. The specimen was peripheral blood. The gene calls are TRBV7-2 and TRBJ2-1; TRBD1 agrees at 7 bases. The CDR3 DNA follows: TGTGCCAGCAGCTCGGGACAGATTATTTACAATGAGCAGTTCTTC. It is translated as CASSSGQIIYNEQFF.